This entry concerns a single TCR beta chain. Its antigen is still unknown. This sample was taken from a study of T-cell memory formation after mild COVID-19. CDR3 length: 15 amino acids. Germline lookup yields CDR1 SGHRS and CDR2 YFSETQ. V lost 1 base, J lost 1 base, and 10 bases lay in between. Researchers used 5'RACE with constant-segment primers to make TCR alpha and TCR beta cDNA libraries that carry sample barcodes and UMIs. TCRdb reprocessed the 5' RACE reads with MiXCR, giving one entry per CDR3 protein. The repertoire holds hundreds of thousands of distinct CDR3 sequences, with under 30% as singletons. General study results and limits: Clones that contracted clustered mainly in CM and EM if CD4+ and in EMRA if CD8+. Balance between CD4 and CD8 was seen in clones contracting day 15 to 85, and a CD4+ lean was seen in later expanders. A subset of responding clones appeared in pre-infection memory, suggesting cross-reactive memory joined.

The source of this sequence is an adult woman who had mild COVID-19 (a few samples of this study predate the infection). Cell type and time point are not known. This chain links TRBV5-1 with TRBJ2-3; the D is unclear. Input material: PBMCs or a T cell subset sorted from them (not recorded which). The CDR3 DNA is TGCGCCAGCAGCTTGCGGCTTCTGGGCACAGATACGCAGTATTTT. Amino acid sequence: CASSLRLLGTDTQYF. The whole variable domain, filled in from reference TRBV5-1 and TRBJ2-3, reads KAGVTQTPRYLIKTRGQQVTLSCSPISGHRSVSWYQQTPGQGLQFLFEYFSETQRNKGNFPGRFSGRQFSNSRSEMNVSTLELGDSALYLCASSLRLLGTDTQYFGPGTRLTVL.